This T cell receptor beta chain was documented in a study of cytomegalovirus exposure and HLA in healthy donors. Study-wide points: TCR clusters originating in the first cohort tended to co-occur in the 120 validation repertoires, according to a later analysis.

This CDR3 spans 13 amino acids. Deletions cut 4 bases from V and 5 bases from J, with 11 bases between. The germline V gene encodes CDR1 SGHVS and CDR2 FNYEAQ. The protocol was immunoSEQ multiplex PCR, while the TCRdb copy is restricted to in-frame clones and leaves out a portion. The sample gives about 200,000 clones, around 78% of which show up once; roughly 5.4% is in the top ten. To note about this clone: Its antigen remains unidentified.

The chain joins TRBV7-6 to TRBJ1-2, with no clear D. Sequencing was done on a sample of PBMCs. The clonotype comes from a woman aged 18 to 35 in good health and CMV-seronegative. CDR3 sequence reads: CASSSDPGYGYTF. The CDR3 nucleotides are TGTGCCAGCAGCTCCGACCCGGGGTATGGCTACACCTTC.